Listed below are T cell receptor beta chains from one sample, sequenced in a study of CD8 T cells in ankylosing spondylitis. From the 5' RACE reads, TCRdb called clonotypes with MiXCR, one entry per CDR3 protein. This table holds a few hundred thousand distinct CDR3 sequences, about 10% found once. Material: blood, either unsorted or a sorted T cell fraction (not recorded which). The receptors stem from a male donor with ankylosing spondylitis or in good health (not recorded which). Each CDR3 is given with its conserved first and last residue. The order of the fields is J gene, CDR3 length, D gene, clone size, V gene, CDR3 protein, CDR3 DNA. A D gene is named only where the DNA matches it firmly. Clone size is stated in some rows and not others, as once, few, many or a class when expanded.

>TRBJ2-6|17|TRBD1|many|TRBV12-3/TRBV12-4
CASRKTGAHSGANVLTF
TGTGCCAGCCGAAAAACAGGGGCTCACTCTGGGGCCAACGTCCTGACTTTC
>TRBJ2-3|14|-|-|TRBV6-1
CASSPGWSTDTQYF
TGTGCCAGCAGCCCCGGTTGGTCCACAGATACGCAGTATTTT
>TRBJ2-1|15|TRBD1|few|TRBV24-1
CATSRGTARGVEQFF
TGTGCGACCAGCCGTGGGACAGCCAGGGGTGTTGAGCAGTTCTTC
>TRBJ1-4|13|-|many|TRBV14
CASSQKNREKLFF
TGTGCCAGCAGCCAAAAAAACAGGGAAAAACTGTTTTTT
>TRBJ2-2|16|-|-|TRBV7-2
CVSRVTDAGWTGELFF
TGTGTCAGCAGGGTAACCGACGCGGGGTGGACCGGGGAGCTGTTTTTT
>TRBJ2-3|13|TRBD2|-|TRBV20-1
CRGAGGGADTQYF
TGCAGGGGAGCGGGAGGAGGGGCAGATACGCAGTATTTT
>TRBJ2-1|15|-|many|TRBV7-2
CASSLVFGGLNEQFF
TGTGCCAGCAGCTTAGTATTCGGGGGACTCAATGAGCAGTTCTTC
>TRBJ2-5|12|-|few|TRBV12-3/TRBV12-4
CASSSDGETQYF
TGTGCCAGCAGCTCGGACGGAGAGACCCAGTACTTC
>TRBJ2-1|15|-|-|TRBV11-1
CASSFLASEPYEQFF
TGTGCCAGCAGCTTCCTAGCGAGTGAACCCTATGAGCAGTTCTTC
>TRBJ2-7|13|-|many|TRBV6-5
CASSYTGATEQYF
TGTGCCAGCAGTTATACGGGGGCAACCGAGCAGTACTTC
>TRBJ2-2|15|-|many|TRBV12-3/TRBV12-4
CASGRGLPWPGELFF
TGTGCCAGCGGGCGTGGGCTCCCATGGCCCGGGGAGCTGTTTTTT
>TRBJ1-2|14|-|few|TRBV29-1
CSVSPFNTDYGYTF
TGCAGCGTTTCGCCGTTTAACACCGACTATGGCTACACCTTC
>TRBJ1-5|14|-|many|TRBV20-1
CSARRTDSNQPQHF
TGCAGTGCTAGAAGGACCGATAGCAATCAGCCCCAGCATTTT
>TRBJ2-7|14|-|many|TRBV28
CASSQTGTTYEQYF
TGTGCCAGCAGCCAGACTGGGACGACCTACGAGCAGTACTTC
>TRBJ2-1|16|-|few|TRBV19
CASSTSVELRYNEQFF
TGTGCCAGTAGTACTAGCGTAGAACTCCGTTACAATGAGCAGTTCTTC
>TRBJ1-4|13|-|many|TRBV7-3
CASSLGTLEKLFF
TGTGCCAGCAGCTTAGGGACACTTGAAAAACTGTTTTTT
>TRBJ2-7|15|TRBD1|many|TRBV29-1
CSVEQLGQASYEQYF
TGCAGCGTTGAACAGCTGGGACAGGCGTCCTACGAGCAGTACTTC
>TRBJ2-1|14|-|many|TRBV20-1
CSARGQWGYNEQFF
TGCAGTGCTAGAGGGCAGTGGGGCTACAATGAGCAGTTCTTC
>TRBJ2-7|13|-|few|TRBV11-2
CASSALAPVEQYF
TGTGCCAGCAGCGCCCTAGCCCCGGTTGAGCAGTACTTC
>TRBJ1-2|13|-|many|TRBV24-1
CATSVRPYAGYTF
TGTGCCACCAGTGTTCGCCCCTATGCGGGCTACACCTTC
>TRBJ2-1|14|TRBD2|many|TRBV5-1
CASSLQTGGNEQFF
TGCGCCAGCAGCTTGCAGACGGGAGGCAATGAGCAGTTCTTC
>TRBJ2-3|15|TRBD2|many|TRBV12-3/TRBV12-4
CASSRLAGGRDTQYF
TGTGCCAGCAGTCGACTAGCGGGGGGGCGAGATACGCAGTATTTT
>TRBJ2-5|13|-|many|TRBV5-1
CASSRDFQETQYF
TGCGCCAGCAGTCGGGACTTCCAAGAGACCCAGTACTTC
>TRBJ2-1|12|-|many|TRBV5-1
CASSFAENEQFF
TGCGCCAGCAGCTTCGCGGAGAATGAGCAGTTCTTC
>TRBJ1-4|14|TRBD1|many|TRBV5-1
CASSYDRGDEKLFF
TGCGCCAGCAGCTACGACAGGGGAGATGAAAAACTGTTTTTT
>TRBJ1-6|16|TRBD1|many|TRBV6-5
CASSYSAGGPNSPLHF
TGTGCCAGCAGTTACTCGGCAGGGGGTCCTAATTCACCCCTCCACTTT
>TRBJ2-1|13|-|-|TRBV10-3
CAISYRAYNEQFF
TGTGCCATCAGTTACAGGGCCTACAATGAGCAGTTCTTC
>TRBJ2-7|14|-|many|TRBV5-1
CASSLGGQGGEQYF
TGCGCCAGCAGCTTAGGTGGTCAGGGCGGCGAGCAGTACTTC
>TRBJ2-1|15|TRBD2|-|TRBV20-1
CSASPLAGDYNEQFF
TGCAGTGCTAGCCCCCTAGCGGGAGACTACAATGAGCAGTTCTTC
>TRBJ2-3|15|-|-|TRBV2
CASRVSVSFTDTQYF
TGTGCCAGCAGAGTGAGCGTGAGTTTCACAGATACGCAGTATTTT
>TRBJ1-1|17|TRBD1|many|TRBV29-1
CSVLNSGTGGSYTEAFF
TGCAGCGTCTTAAACTCCGGGACAGGGGGCTCGTATACTGAAGCTTTCTTT
>TRBJ2-2|15|-|few|TRBV12-3/TRBV12-4
CASSSPVGGTGELFF
TGTGCCAGCAGCTCCCCGGTCGGCGGGACCGGGGAGCTGTTTTTT
>TRBJ2-3|13|TRBD2|few|TRBV2
CASKAGITDTQYF
TGTGCCAGCAAAGCGGGAATTACAGATACGCAGTATTTT
>TRBJ2-7|13|TRBD1|few|TRBV29-1
CSVETTGLYEQYF
TGCAGCGTTGAGACGACAGGGTTATACGAGCAGTACTTC
>TRBJ2-1|18|-|many|TRBV27
CASSLYGGTRPPYNEQFF
TGTGCCAGCAGTTTATACGGCGGGACGCGCCCCCCGTACAATGAGCAGTTCTTC
>TRBJ1-6|13|-|many|TRBV29-1
CSVAYSRGSPLHF
TGCAGCGTTGCCTACAGTAGGGGTTCACCCCTCCACTTT
>TRBJ1-6|13|-|many|TRBV3-1
CASRDDGDSPLHF
TGTGCCAGCAGAGATGACGGTGATTCACCCCTCCACTTT
>TRBJ2-7|13|TRBD2|many|TRBV20-1
CSANREVSYEQYF
TGCAGTGCTAATCGGGAGGTCTCCTACGAGCAGTACTTC
>TRBJ2-5|14|TRBD1|few|TRBV7-8
CASSQQGDQETQYF
TGTGCCAGCAGCCAACAGGGGGATCAAGAGACCCAGTACTTC
>TRBJ2-1|17|TRBD2|many|TRBV5-1
CASSTKLAAISYNEQFF
TGCGCCAGCAGCACCAAACTAGCGGCAATCTCCTACAATGAGCAGTTCTTC
>TRBJ1-1|8|-|few|TRBV20-1
CSPREAFF
TGCAGTCCCAGGGAAGCTTTCTTT
>TRBJ2-7|11|-|many|TRBV11-2
CASSLGRVLYF
TGTGCCAGCAGCTTAGGCCGGGTGCTGTACTTC
>TRBJ1-1|14|-|few|TRBV27
CASSTGRTVAEAFF
TGTGCCAGCAGCACCGGACGAACGGTCGCTGAAGCTTTCTTT
>TRBJ2-7|12|-|few|TRBV7-9
CASSRQSYEQYF
TGTGCCAGCAGCCGTCAGAGCTACGAGCAGTACTTC